The sequence of this TCR beta chain was determined in a study of blood T cell repertoires in COVID-19. V was clipped by 0 bases and J by 3 bases, with 7 bases between them. Germline CDR1 LGHDT, CDR2 YNNKEL (reference sequence). The CDR3 covers 14 residues. Methods used by the authors: Reference gene primers were amplified, and this amplification served to estimate nucleated cell counts. Data came from immunoSEQ multiplex PCR; TCRdb stores just in-frame clones and leaves some out. Clonal size and the V and J genes are those of that table, whereas D and trimming came from the DNA. The table shows about 58,000 clones, with about 85% occurring only once.

The chain is built from TRBV3-1 (or the pseudogene TRBV3-2) and TRBJ2-3; possibly TRBD2 for D (5 bases). Sequencing was carried out using peripheral blood. The sequence was collected from a man aged 35 to 55 with active COVID-19. In DNA form, the CDR3 reads TGTGCCAGCAGCCAAGAAGGACTGACAGATACGCAGTATTTT. Amino acids: CASSQEGLTDTQYF.